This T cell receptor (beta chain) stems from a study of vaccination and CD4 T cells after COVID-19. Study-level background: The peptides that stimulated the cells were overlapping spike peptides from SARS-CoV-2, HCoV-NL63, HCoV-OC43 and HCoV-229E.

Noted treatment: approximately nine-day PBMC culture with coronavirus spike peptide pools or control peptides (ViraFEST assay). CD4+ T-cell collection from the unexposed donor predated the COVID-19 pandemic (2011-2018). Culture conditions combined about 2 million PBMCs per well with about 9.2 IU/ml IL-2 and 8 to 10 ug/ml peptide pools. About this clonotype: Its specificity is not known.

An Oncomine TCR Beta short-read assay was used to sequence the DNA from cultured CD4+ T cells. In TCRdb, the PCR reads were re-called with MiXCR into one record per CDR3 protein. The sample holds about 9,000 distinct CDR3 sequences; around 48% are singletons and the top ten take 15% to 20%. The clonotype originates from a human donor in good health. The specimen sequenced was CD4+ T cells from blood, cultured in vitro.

CDR3 DNA sequence: TGTGCCAGCAGATCGGGGACTAGCGGGTCTGAGACCCAGTACTTC. Translated: CASRSGTSGSETQYF. The chain couples TRBV2 to TRBJ2-5; 12 bases line up with TRBD2. J gave up 5 bases and V 6 bases, and 7 bases lay outside the gene matches. The CDR3 has 15 residues. The germline gives CDR1 SNHLY, CDR2 FYNNEI.